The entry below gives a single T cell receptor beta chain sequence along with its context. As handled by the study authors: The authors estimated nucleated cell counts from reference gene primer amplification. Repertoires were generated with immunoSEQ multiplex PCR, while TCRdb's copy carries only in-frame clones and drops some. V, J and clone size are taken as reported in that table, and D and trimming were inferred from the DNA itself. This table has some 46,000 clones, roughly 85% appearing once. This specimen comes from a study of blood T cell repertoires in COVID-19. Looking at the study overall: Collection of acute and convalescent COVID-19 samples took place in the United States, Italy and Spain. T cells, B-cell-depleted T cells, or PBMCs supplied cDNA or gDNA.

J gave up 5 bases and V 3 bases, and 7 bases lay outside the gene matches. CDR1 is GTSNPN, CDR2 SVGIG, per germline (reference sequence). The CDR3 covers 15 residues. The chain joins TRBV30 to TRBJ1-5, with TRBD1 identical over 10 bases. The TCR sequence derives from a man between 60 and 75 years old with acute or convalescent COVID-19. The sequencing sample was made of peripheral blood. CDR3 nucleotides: TGTGCCTGGAGGCCGACAGGGGGCAGGGATCAGCCCCAGCATTTT. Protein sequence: CAWRPTGGRDQPQHF.